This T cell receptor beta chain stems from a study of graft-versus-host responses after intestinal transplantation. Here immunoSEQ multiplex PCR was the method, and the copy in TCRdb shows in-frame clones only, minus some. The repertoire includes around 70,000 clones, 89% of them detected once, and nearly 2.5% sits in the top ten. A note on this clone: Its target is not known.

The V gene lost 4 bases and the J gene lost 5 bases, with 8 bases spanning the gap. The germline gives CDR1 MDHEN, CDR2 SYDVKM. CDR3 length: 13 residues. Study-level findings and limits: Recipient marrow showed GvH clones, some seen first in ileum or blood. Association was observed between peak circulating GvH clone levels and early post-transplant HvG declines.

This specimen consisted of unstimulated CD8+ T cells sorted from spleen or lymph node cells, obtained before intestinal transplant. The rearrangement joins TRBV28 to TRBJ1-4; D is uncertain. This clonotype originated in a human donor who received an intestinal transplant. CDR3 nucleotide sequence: TGTGCCAGCAGTTGGCGGGGAAATGAAAAACTGTTTTTT. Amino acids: CASSWRGNEKLFF.